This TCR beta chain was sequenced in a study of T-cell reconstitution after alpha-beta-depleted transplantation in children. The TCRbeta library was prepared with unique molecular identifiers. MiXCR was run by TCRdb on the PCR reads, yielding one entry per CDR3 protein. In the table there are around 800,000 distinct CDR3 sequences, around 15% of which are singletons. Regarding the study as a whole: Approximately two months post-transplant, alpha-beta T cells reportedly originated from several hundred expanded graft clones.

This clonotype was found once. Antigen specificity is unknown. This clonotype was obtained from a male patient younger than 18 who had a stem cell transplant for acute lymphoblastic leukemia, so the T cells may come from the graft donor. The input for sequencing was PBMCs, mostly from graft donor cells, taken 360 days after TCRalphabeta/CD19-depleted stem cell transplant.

This CDR3 is CSGDLLAGANEQFF. The CDR3 DNA reads as TGCAGCGGCGACCTACTAGCGGGAGCGAATGAGCAGTTCTTC. The rearrangement links TRBV29-1 to TRBJ2-1; 11 positions agree with TRBD2. Germline V CDR1 and CDR2: SQVTM, ANQGSEA. The junction had 9 bases not matched to a gene; V was cut back by 7 bases and J by 7 bases. This CDR3 region has 14 residues.